The text below deals with one TCR beta chain. What it binds is unknown. This record belongs to a study of cytomegalovirus exposure and HLA in healthy donors. CDR1 is SQVTM, CDR2 ANQGSEA, per germline. This CDR3 has 12 residues. V lost 2 bases and J lost 8, with 12 bases in between. Study-wide results and limits: Other equally common chains were less clonally expanded than HLA-associated TCR beta chains, a later analysis showed. Later work found most CMV-associated TCR beta chains apparently HLA-restricted. Among TCR beta chains, those listed as cytomegalovirus-associated numbered over 150.

A multiplex PCR was run with 60 Vbeta primers and 13 Jbeta primers. The protocol was immunoSEQ multiplex PCR, while the TCRdb copy is restricted to in-frame clones and leaves out a portion. The repertoire holds 150,000 to 200,000 clones, with roughly 80% as singletons. Sequencing used PBMCs. The receptor was derived from a man in his forties or fifties in good health and CMV-seropositive. This chain joins TRBV29-1 and TRBJ1-2; D is uncertain. The CDR3 DNA follows: TGCAGCGTTGAATTGGCAGGTTGGGGCTACACCTTC. Its protein product is CSVELAGWGYTF.